Presented here are 10 T cell receptor beta chains from one specimen sequenced in a study of shared clonotypes between healthy human individuals. The assay was immunoSEQ multiplex PCR, and TCRdb's table has in-frame clones only and misses some. The repertoire includes millions of clones, roughly 93% of them detected once, and 0.3% to 0.4% sits in the top ten. Source material: naive CD4+ T cells from PBMCs. Subset: CD45RA+ positively selected. These receptor sequences come from a man aged 18-30 years in good health. Some clones in this sample may be carry-over from other donors' samples.

CDR3 coding DNA: TGTGCCAGCAGCCAACGACTAGCGGGAGGGTTAGAGACCCAGTACTTC. Protein: CASSQRLAGGLETQYF. The chain links TRBV14 to TRBJ2-5, with 14 nucleotides matching TRBD2. This CDR3 comprises 16 residues. V trimming: 2 bases; J trimming: 4 bases; junction bases outside the gene matches: 3. Germline loops: CDR1 SGHDN, CDR2 FVKESK.

The chain couples TRBV18 to TRBJ2-1; no firm D call. This CDR3 region has 11 residues. V was pared by 3 bases and J by 9 bases, with 6 bases between. Germline CDR1 is KGHSH and CDR2 is LQKENI. The CDR3 coding sequence is TGTGCCAGCTCACCGGAACTTGAGCAGTTCTTC. The encoded protein is CASSPELEQFF. The variable domain in full, completed from reference TRBV18 and TRBJ2-1, reads NAGVMQNPRHLVRRRGQEARLRCSPMKGHSHVYWYRQLPEEGLKFMVYLQKENIIDESGMPKERFSAEFPKEGPSILRIQQVVRGDSAAYFCASSPELEQFFGPGTRLTVL.

The chain recombines TRBV30 with TRBJ1-2, with 9 bases matching TRBD1. The CDR3 totals 13 residues. J lost 3 bases, V lost 5 bases, and 4 bases had no gene match. Germline-derived CDR1 and CDR2 are GTSNPN and SVGIG (reference sequence). CDR3 DNA: TGTGCCTGGGTTACAGGGGGCTACTATGGCTACACCTTC. Amino acid sequence: CAWVTGGYYGYTF.

The chain recombines TRBV11-2 with TRBJ2-6; the D is unclear. The CDR3 sequence is 14 residues long. V was clipped by 2 bases and J by 4 bases, with 6 bases between them. Germline lookup yields CDR1 SGHAT and CDR2 FQNNGV. CDR3 loop: CASSLSDGANVLTF. Written as DNA, the CDR3 is TGTGCCAGCAGCTTATCCGACGGGGCCAACGTCCTGACTTTC.

V usage is TRBV5-1 and J usage is TRBJ1-1; 7 bases are shared with TRBD1. The CDR3 runs to 14 residues. Germline V gene sequence: CDR1 SGHRS, CDR2 YFSETQ. The V segment lost 0 bases and the J segment 6 bases; nucleotides outside the gene matches: 5. CDR3: CASSLDRGLAEAFF. The CDR3 coding sequence is TGCGCCAGCAGCTTGGACAGGGGCTTGGCTGAAGCTTTCTTT.

The gene calls are TRBV6-1 and TRBJ1-3; TRBD1 is a possible D gene (5 bases). This CDR3 comprises 12 residues. Germline assignment: CDR1 MNHNS and CDR2 SASEGT. V gave up 4 bases and J gave up 4 bases, with 5 bases separating them. CDR3 coding DNA: TGTGCCAGCAGTGGGGGGGGAAACACCATATATTTT. Amino acids: CASSGGGNTIYF.

This chain joins TRBV30 and TRBJ2-5; maybe TRBD2 (6 bases). The V and J ends lost 4 bases and 7 bases respectively, with 16 bases between them. Germline values: CDR1 GTSNPN, CDR2 SVGIG (reference sequence). The CDR3 runs to 13 residues. CDR3 sequence reads: CAWIGLGRGTQYF. In DNA form, the CDR3 reads TGTGCCTGGATAGGCTTGGGGCGGGGGACCCAGTACTTC.

The J gene is TRBJ2-7, the V gene TRBV27, with D hard to call. The V gene lost 4 bases and the J gene lost 1 base, with 14 bases spanning the gap. The CDR3 has 15 residues. CDR1 is MNHEY, CDR2 SMNVEV, per germline (reference sequence). CDR3: CASSSLTRISYEQYF. CDR3 bases: TGTGCCAGCAGTTCTCTAACCCGGATTTCCTACGAGCAGTACTTC.

The V and J genes are TRBV10-3 and TRBJ2-7; D is undetermined. Germline loops: CDR1 ENHRY, CDR2 SYGVKD. V gave up 10 bases and J gave up 7 bases, with 23 bases separating them. This CDR3 is 14 amino acids long. CDR3 bases: TGTGCCACCCGCGGCCGGATAGAACTGGGAGAGCAGTACTTC. It codes for CATRGRIELGEQYF.

This sequence joins TRBV15 and TRBJ2-7; D may be TRBD1 or TRBD2 (5 bases each). V gave up 6 bases and J gave up 5 bases, with 23 bases separating them. Per germline, CDR1 LNHNV and CDR2 YYDKDF (reference sequence). This CDR3 contains 16 residues. As DNA, the CDR3 is TGTGCCACCAGGGACGAGGGGACGGGATCGTTCCACGAGCAGTACTTC. Translation gives CATRDEGTGSFHEQYF.